This TCR beta chain was identified during a study of blood T cell repertoires in COVID-19. Study context: Collection of acute and convalescent COVID-19 samples took place in the United States, Italy and Spain.

Method: immunoSEQ multiplex PCR; TCRdb's copy keeps in-frame clones and lacks some. The repertoire holds 130,000 to 150,000 clones, with about 80% as singletons. The CDR3 contains 13 residues. CDR1 is SGHNT, CDR2 YENEEA, per germline. Trimming took 2 bases from V and 3 from J, leaving 7 bases between them. The clonotype comes from a man aged 50 to 60 who had recovered from COVID-19. Sample: PBMCs or T cells enriched from blood (not recorded which). V is TRBV11-3 and J is TRBJ2-5; no clear D. CDR3 in DNA: TGTGCCAGCAGCTTAAACAGTAAAGAGACCCAGTACTTC. This gives the protein CASSLNSKETQYF. Complete variable domain (other parts from reference TRBV11-3 and TRBJ2-5): EAGVVQSPRYKIIEKKQPVAFWCNPISGHNTLYWYLQNLGQGPELLIRYENEEAVDDSQLPKDRFSAERLKGVDSTLKIQPAELGDSAVYLCASSLNSKETQYFGPGTRLLVL.